The T cell receptor beta chain described here comes from a study of T cells in Graves' hyperthyroidism and ophthalmopathy. Overall study: Upon initial diagnosis and before any treatment, peripheral blood was collected.

In the ophthalmopathy cohort, Clinical Activity Score was at least 3, NOSPECS grade at least 4, and duration under 3 months. There were TCR beta CDR3 regions amplified from RNA transcripts. HTBI primers were the set used in a first-round RT-PCR of the TCR CDR3. TCRdb passed the multiplex PCR reads through MiXCR, listing each CDR3 protein once. The data contain under 350,000 distinct CDR3 sequences, roughly an eighth of them seen just once; the ten biggest clones take up about 37%. Per the germline V gene, CDR1 is SQVTM and CDR2 is ANQGSEA. Trimming removed 6 bases from V and 6 bases from J, with 17 bases in between. This CDR3 region has 14 residues.

The TCR originated in a woman between 35 and 50 years old with Graves' ophthalmopathy. The chain links TRBV29-1 to TRBJ2-2; D tentatively fits TRBD1 or TRBD2 (5 bases each). The sample was blood. CDR3 nucleotides: TGCAGCGTATTGACCCGAGGGGTCGCCGGGGAGCTGTTTTTT. The encoded protein is CSVLTRGVAGELFF.